A selection of T cell receptor beta chains follows, all from one sample in a study of cytomegalovirus exposure and HLA in healthy donors. The assay was immunoSEQ multiplex PCR, and TCRdb's table has in-frame clones only and misses some. This table has around 200,000 clones, around three quarters appearing once. Sequenced sample: PBMCs. The receptors derive from a young woman in good health and CMV-seropositive. Both conserved end residues are trimmed from each CDR3.

v_gene	CDR3aa
TRBV7-2	AGGGTSGRGIDTQY
TRBV5-1	ASSTRTGNNEQF
TRBV4-3	ASSQDRGPGGYT
TRBV9	ASSVGSGGDDLPEAF
TRBV27	ASSLAWGGEQY
TRBV9	ASSVGQGEKLF
TRBV28	ASSLGQGEIGKLF
TRBV11-2	ASSLRLADTYNEQF
TRBV9	ASSPGTSSNEQF
TRBV13	ASSPWEREGPTDTQY
TRBV6-5	ASSYQAHQETQY
TRBV5-1	ASSSRTSGRPSTQY
TRBV5-6	ASSSRQGGTEAF
TRBV29-1	SVEYLLRDTEAF